The T cell receptor beta chain described here comes from a study of identical twins. The CDR3 runs 14 residues. Germline CDR1 reads MDHEN; CDR2 reads SYDVKM. With 7 bases clipped from V and 4 bases from J, the junction kept 7 bases outside the gene matches. Broader study findings: Within twin pairs, the out-of-frame alpha sequences they shared showed excess low generation probability. Within monozygotic twins, out-of-frame TCR alpha sharing was underestimated by the models. The abundant beta clonotypes from cord blood had fewer insertions, and memory repertoires had none of this.

In this sample, this clonotype turned up a few times. Its antigen is still unknown. The authors used template switching to add a universal primer site and gave cDNA unique molecular identifiers. TCRdb reprocessed the 5' RACE reads via MiXCR and lists one record per CDR3 protein. This table has about 530,000 distinct CDR3 sequences, under 25% appearing once. The data were also submitted as part of a second study, on yellow fever vaccine responses in identical twins.

This TCR came from a young woman in good health. The material sequenced was CD4+ T cells sorted from blood. The V and J genes are TRBV28 and TRBJ2-1; 7 positions match TRBD2. The chain's CDR3 is CASTRSGDYNEQFF. DNA of the CDR3: TGTGCCAGCACCCGGAGCGGGGATTACAATGAGCAGTTCTTC. The full variable domain, its missing parts supplied by reference TRBV28 and TRBJ2-1, is DVKVTQSSRYLVKRTGEKVFLECVQDMDHENMFWYRQDPGLGLRLIYFSYDVKMKEKGDIPEGYSVSREKKERFSLILESASTNQTSMYLCASTRSGDYNEQFFGPGTRLTVL.